This T cell receptor (beta chain) appears in the sequencing data of a study of T cell changes during pregnancy in multiple sclerosis. This CDR3 has 15 amino acids. The germline V gene has CDR1 SGHDN and CDR2 FVKESK. Trimming pared 2 bases from V and 6 bases from J, leaving 15 bases between. Sequencing used immunoSEQ multiplex PCR; TCRdb keeps in-frame clones, though not all of them. Of about 80,000 clones in the sample, about 90% were seen once. The gene calls are TRBV14 and TRBJ2-3, with D maybe TRBD1 (5 bases). The sequence came from a female donor with multiple sclerosis, enrolled in a pregnancy study. The sequencing here drew on peripheral blood, taken before pregnancy. The CDR3 nucleotides read TGTGCCAGCAGCCAAAGGGGTTTTCCTTTCGATACGCAGTATTTT. It yields the protein CASSQRGFPFDTQYF.